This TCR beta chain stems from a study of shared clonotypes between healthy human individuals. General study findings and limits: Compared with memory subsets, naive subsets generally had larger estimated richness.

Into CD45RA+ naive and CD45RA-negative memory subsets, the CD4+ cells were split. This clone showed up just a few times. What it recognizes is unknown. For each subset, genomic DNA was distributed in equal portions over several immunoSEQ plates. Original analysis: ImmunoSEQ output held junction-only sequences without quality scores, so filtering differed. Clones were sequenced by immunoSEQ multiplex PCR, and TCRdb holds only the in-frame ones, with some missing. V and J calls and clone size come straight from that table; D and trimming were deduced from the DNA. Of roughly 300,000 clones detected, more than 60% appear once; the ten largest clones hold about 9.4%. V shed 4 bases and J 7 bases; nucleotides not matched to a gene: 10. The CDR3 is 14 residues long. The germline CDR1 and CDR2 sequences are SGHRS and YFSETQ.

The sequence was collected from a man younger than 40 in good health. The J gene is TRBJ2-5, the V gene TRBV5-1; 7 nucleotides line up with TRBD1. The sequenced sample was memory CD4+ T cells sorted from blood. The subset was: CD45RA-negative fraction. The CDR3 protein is CASSQTQGDATQYF. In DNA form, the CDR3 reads TGCGCCAGCAGCCAAACCCAGGGGGACGCGACCCAGTACTTC.